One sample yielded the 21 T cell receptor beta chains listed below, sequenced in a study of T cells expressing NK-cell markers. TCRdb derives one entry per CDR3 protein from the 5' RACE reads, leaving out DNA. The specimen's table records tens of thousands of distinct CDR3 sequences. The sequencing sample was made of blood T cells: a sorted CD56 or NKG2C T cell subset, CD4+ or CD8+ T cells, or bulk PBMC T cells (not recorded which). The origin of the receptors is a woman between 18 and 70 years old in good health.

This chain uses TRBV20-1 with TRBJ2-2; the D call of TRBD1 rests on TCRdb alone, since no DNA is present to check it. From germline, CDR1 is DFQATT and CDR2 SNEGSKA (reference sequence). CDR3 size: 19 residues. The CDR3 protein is CSARPGDRGLAGDTGELFF.

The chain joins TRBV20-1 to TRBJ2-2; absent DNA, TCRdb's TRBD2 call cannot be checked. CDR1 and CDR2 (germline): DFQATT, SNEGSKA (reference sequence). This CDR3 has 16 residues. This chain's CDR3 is CSATLAGGPVTGELFF.

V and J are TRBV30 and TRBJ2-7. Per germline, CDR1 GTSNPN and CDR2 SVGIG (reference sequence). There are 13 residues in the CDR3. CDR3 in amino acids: CAWSRGNFYEQYF.

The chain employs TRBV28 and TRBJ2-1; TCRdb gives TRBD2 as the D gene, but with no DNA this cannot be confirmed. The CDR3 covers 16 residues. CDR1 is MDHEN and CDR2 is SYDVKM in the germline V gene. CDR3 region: CASRPEREGYYNEQFF.

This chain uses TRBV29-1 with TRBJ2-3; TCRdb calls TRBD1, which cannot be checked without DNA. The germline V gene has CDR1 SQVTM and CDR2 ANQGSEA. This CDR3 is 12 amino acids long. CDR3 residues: CSVVGGVDTQYF.

The CDR3 protein is CATSRDRSGREQYF. This chain connects TRBV15 to TRBJ2-7; there is no DNA to check the TCRdb D call of TRBD1. The CDR3 totals 14 residues. Germline V gene sequence: CDR1 LNHNV, CDR2 YYDKDF (reference sequence).

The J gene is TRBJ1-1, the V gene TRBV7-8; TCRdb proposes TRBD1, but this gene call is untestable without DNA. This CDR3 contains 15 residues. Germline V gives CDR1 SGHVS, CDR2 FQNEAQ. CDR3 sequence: CASSLSGLPFRGAFF.

The CDR3 sequence is CASSPRTGNNTQYF. The chain couples TRBV7-6 to TRBJ2-3. The CDR3 covers 14 residues. Per germline, CDR1 SGHVS and CDR2 FNYEAQ. The full variable domain, its missing parts supplied by reference TRBV7-6 and TRBJ2-3, is GAGVSQSPRYKVTKRGQDVALRCDPISGHVSLYWYRQALGQGPEFLTYFNYEAQQDKSGLPNDRFSAERPEGSISTLTIQRTEQRDSAMYRCASSPRTGNNTQYFGPGTRLTVL.

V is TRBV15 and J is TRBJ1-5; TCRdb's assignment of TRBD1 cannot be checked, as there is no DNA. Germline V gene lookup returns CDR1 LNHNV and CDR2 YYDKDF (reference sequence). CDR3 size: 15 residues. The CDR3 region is CATSGDRVGNQPQHF.

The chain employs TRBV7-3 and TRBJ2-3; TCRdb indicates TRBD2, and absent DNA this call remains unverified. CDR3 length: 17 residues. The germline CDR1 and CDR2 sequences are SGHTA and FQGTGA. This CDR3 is CASSLGDSGRSTDTQYF.

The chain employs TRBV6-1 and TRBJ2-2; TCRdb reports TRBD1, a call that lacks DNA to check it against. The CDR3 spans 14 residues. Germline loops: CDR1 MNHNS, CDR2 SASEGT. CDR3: CASGPGGVTGELFF.

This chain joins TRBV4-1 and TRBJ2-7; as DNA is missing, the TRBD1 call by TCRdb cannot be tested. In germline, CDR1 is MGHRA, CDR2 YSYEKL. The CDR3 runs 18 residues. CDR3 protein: CASSQSSFVVGRDYEQYF.

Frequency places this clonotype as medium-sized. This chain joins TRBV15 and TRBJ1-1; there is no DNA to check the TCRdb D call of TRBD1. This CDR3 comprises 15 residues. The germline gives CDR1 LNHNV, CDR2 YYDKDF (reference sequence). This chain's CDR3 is CATSRERGLNTEAFF.

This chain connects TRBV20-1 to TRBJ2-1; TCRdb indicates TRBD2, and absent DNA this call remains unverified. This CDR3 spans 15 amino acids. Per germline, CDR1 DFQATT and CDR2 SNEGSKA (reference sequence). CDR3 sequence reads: CSASDPGLPYNEQFF.

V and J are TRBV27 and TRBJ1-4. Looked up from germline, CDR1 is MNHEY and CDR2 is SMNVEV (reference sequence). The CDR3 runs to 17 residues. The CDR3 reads CASSLSAEAATNEKLFF. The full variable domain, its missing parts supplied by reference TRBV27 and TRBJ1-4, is EAQVTQNPRYLITVTGKKLTVTCSQNMNHEYMSWYRQDPGLGLRQIYYSMNVEVTDKGDVPEGYKVSRKEKRNFPLILESPSPNQTSLYFCASSLSAEAATNEKLFFGSGTQLSVL.

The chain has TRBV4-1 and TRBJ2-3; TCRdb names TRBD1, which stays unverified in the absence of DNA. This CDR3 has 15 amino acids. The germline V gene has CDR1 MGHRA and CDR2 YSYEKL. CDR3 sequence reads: CASSQAEGRTDTQYF.

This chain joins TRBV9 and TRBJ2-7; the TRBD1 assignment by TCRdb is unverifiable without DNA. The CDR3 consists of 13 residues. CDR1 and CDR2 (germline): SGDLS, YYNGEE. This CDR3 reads CASSPFGAGEQYF. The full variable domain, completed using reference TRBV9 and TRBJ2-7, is DSGVTQTPKHLITATGQRVTLRCSPRSGDLSVYWYQQSLDQGLQFLIQYYNGEERAKGNILERFSAQQFPDLHSELNLSSLELGDSALYFCASSPFGAGEQYFGPGTRLTVT.

CDR3 protein: CASRLGDYGYTF. V and J are TRBV12-3 or TRBV12-4 and TRBJ1-2. This CDR3 region has 12 residues.

CDR3 in amino acids: CASSLQTHRGRREKLFF. The chain couples TRBV7-9 to TRBJ1-4; there is no DNA to check the TCRdb D call of TRBD1. Germline V gene lookup returns CDR1 SEHNR and CDR2 FQNEAQ (reference sequence). This CDR3 has 17 amino acids.

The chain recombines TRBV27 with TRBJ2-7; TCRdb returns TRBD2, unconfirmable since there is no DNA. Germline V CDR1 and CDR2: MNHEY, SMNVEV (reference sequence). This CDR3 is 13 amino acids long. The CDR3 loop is CASSLGRNYEQYF.

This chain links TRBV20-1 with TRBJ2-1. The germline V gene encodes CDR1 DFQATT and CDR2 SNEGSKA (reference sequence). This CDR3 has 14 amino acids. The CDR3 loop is CSAVGGTTYNEQFF.